This T cell receptor (beta chain) was observed in a study of T cell responses to AZD1222 COVID-19 vaccine. Study findings and constraints: Clonal diversity was possibly underestimated; the donors were predominantly white British and more often female.

Germline V gives CDR1 MDHEN, CDR2 SYDVKM. The CDR3 is made up of 17 amino acids. Trimming cost V 3 bases and J 4 bases; bases outside gene matches: 9. As to this clone: As yet, its antigen is unknown.

Pooling was applied to second doses at about 4 or about 12 weeks. TCRdb keeps only in-frame clones here, not all; method: immunoSEQ multiplex PCR. The repertoire holds roughly 270,000 clones, around 93% seen once, with 0.5% to 0.65% in the top ten. The V and J genes are TRBV28 and TRBJ1-3; 10 bases match TRBD1. Material: peripheral blood, obtained 28 days after the second AZD1222 dose. The TCR originated in an adult who received the AZD1222 COVID-19 vaccine. The CDR3 sequence is CASSFIRQGARGNTIYF. The CDR3 bases are TGTGCCAGCAGTTTCATACGACAGGGGGCGCGGGGAAACACCATATATTTT.